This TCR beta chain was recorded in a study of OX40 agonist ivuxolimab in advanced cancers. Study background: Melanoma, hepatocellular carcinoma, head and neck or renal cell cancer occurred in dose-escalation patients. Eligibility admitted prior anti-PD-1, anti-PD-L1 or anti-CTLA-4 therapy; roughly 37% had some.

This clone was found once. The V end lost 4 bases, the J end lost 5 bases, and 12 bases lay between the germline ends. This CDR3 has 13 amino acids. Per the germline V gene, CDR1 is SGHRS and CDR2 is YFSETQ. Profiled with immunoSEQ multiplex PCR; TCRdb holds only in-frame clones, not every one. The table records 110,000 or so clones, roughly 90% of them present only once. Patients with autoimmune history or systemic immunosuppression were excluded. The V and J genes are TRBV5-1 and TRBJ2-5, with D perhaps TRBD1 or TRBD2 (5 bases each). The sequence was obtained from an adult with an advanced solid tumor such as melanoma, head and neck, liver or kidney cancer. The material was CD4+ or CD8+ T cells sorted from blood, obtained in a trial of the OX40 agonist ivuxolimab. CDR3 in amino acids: CASSRQGGETQYF. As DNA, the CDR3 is TGCGCCAGCAGCCGCCAGGGCGGGGAGACCCAGTACTTC. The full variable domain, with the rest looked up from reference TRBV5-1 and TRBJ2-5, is KAGVTQTPRYLIKTRGQQVTLSCSPISGHRSVSWYQQTPGQGLQFLFEYFSETQRNKGNFPGRFSGRQFSNSRSEMNVSTLELGDSALYLCASSRQGGETQYFGPGTRLLVL.